The 18 T cell receptor beta chains below were found in one sample sequenced in a study of molecular identifiers for immune sequencing clone quantification. Each CDR3 protein gets one entry after TCRdb re-called the PCR reads with MiXCR. The sample has about 630,000 distinct CDR3 sequences; 25% are singletons. Material: naive CD8+ T cells from blood, with Jurkat cell RNA spiked in. Noted subset: FACS-sorted CD8+CD4-CCR7+CD45RA+ naive T cells. These receptors were taken from a human donor in good health. Some libraries in this study had Jurkat cell RNA spiked in.

V usage is TRBV27 and J usage is TRBJ1-5, with D possibly TRBD1 on 6 matching bases. Germline V gene sequence: CDR1 MNHEY, CDR2 SMNVEV (reference sequence). The CDR3 loop spans 14 amino acids. V dropped 6 bases and J dropped 4 bases, with 13 bases sitting between them. CDR3 bases: TGTGCCAGCAGGGCAGGGGTGAGGAATCAGCCCCAGCATTTT. It specifies CASRAGVRNQPQHF.

DNA for the CDR3: TGTGCCACCCAATGGGGGGTAAACACTGAAGCTTTCTTT. This gives the protein CATQWGVNTEAFF. The chain is built from TRBV19 and TRBJ1-1; a weak D match, TRBD1 (5 bases). CDR3 length: 13 amino acids. Trimming left V 10 bases short and J 2 bases short, with 14 bases between. The V gene's germline CDR1 is LNHDA and CDR2 SQIVND (reference sequence).

The rearrangement joins TRBV7-2 to TRBJ2-5, with unresolved D. Between the trimmed V and J ends, which lost 7 bases and 2 bases, there was a span of 11 bases. Germline assignment: CDR1 SGHTA and CDR2 FQGNSA. This CDR3 comprises 13 residues. CDR3 sequence: CASTPIGQETQYF. CDR3 in DNA: TGTGCCAGCACCCCAATTGGACAAGAGACCCAGTACTTC.

As concerns this clonotype: One base away lies a much larger clone, so this may be a sequencing read error. The rearrangement joins TRBV7-9 to TRBJ2-3; the D is unclear. V lost 1 base and J 4 bases, leaving 15 bases between the germline ends. This CDR3 is built from 16 residues. Germline V gene lookup returns CDR1 SEHNR and CDR2 FQNEAQ (reference sequence). The CDR3 DNA reads as TGTGCCAGCAGCTTAGTGGACCTAGTCGGTCCAGATACGCAGTATTTT. Its translation: CASSLVDLVGPDTQYF.

Only one count was recorded for this clonotype. A junction end diverges from the germline sequence, so it may reflect a read error. This rearrangement joins TRBV14 to TRBJ1-1; D is unclear. The CDR3 runs to 14 residues. Germline CDR1 SGHDN, CDR2 FVKESK. The CDR3 region is CASSQDTANTKAFF. The CDR3 DNA follows: TGTGCCAGCAGCCAAGACACGGCTAACACTAAAGCTTTCTTT.

This clonotype was counted between two and nine times. This sequence joins TRBV3-1 and TRBJ2-3, with D tentatively TRBD1 (6 bases). With 5 bases removed from V and 0 bases from J, the gap between germline ends came to 24 bases. From germline, CDR1 is LGHDT and CDR2 YNNKEL (reference sequence). This CDR3 spans 19 amino acids. The CDR3 protein is CASSSNPTPDRFSTDTQYF. CDR3 bases: TGTGCCAGCAGCTCAAACCCGACACCGGACAGATTTAGCACAGATACGCAGTATTTT.

In regard to this clonotype: With a much larger clone just one base away, this may be a read error. The V and J genes are TRBV5-1 and TRBJ2-2, with D tentatively TRBD1 or TRBD2 (5 bases each). Germline CDR1 is SGHRS and CDR2 is YFSETQ. The CDR3 covers 14 residues. V gave up 7 bases and J gave up 0 bases, with 10 bases separating them. The DNA of the CDR3 is TGCGCCAGCGGTTGGGGACCGAACACCGGGGAGCTGTTTTTT. Translating it yields CASGWGPNTGELFF.

About this clonotype itself: Given a much more abundant clone one base away, this may be a read error. The chain joins TRBV14 to TRBJ2-3; 8 nucleotides agree with TRBD2. Germline V gene sequence: CDR1 SGHDN, CDR2 FVKESK. Unmatched junction bases numbered 6, after V lost 2 bases and J lost 5 bases. The CDR3 covers 15 residues. DNA of the CDR3: TGTGCCAGCAGCCAATCGGCGGGGGGTATAGATACGCAGTATTTT. Its translation is CASSQSAGGIDTQYF.

This clonotype appeared many times. J is TRBJ2-7 and V is TRBV12-3 or TRBV12-4; unclear D gene. There are 12 residues in the CDR3. Trimming left V 4 bases short and J 2 bases short, with 6 bases between. CDR3 residues: CASSYSAYEQYF. The CDR3 bases are TGTGCCAGCAGTTACTCAGCCTACGAGCAGTACTTC.

This clonotype was counted at least ten times. The chain combines TRBV11-2 with TRBJ2-7, with 9 bases aligning to TRBD2. J gave up 5 bases and V 3 bases, and 5 bases lay outside the gene matches. The V gene's germline CDR1 is SGHAT and CDR2 FQNNGV. This CDR3 spans 14 amino acids. CDR3 in amino acids: CASSLGGGAHEQYF. CDR3 in DNA: TGTGCCAGCAGCTTGGGCGGGGGGGCCCACGAGCAGTACTTC.

The rearrangement links TRBV19 to TRBJ1-5; possibly TRBD1 for D (6 bases). Germline CDR1 reads LNHDA; CDR2 reads SQIVND (reference sequence). The CDR3 length is 15 residues. V lost 7 bases, J lost 3 bases, and 16 bases lay in between. The CDR3 sequence is CASTNYDRNNQPQHF. DNA for the CDR3: TGTGCCAGTACTAATTATGACAGGAACAATCAGCCCCAGCATTTT.

This clonotype was picked up many times. The chain links TRBV6-2 or TRBV6-3 to TRBJ1-2; D not certain. V gave up 2 bases and J gave up 4 bases, with 11 bases separating them. The CDR3 length is 14 residues. In germline, CDR1 is MNHEY, CDR2 SVGEGT. CDR3 loop: CASSYRSQLYGYTF. The CDR3 region has the DNA TGTGCCAGCAGTTACCGGTCACAGCTCTATGGCTACACCTTC.

The sample holds a few counts of this clonotype. The rearrangement joins TRBV2 to TRBJ2-7, with 14 positions matching TRBD2. V shed 7 bases and J 2 bases; nucleotides not matched to a gene: 1. Germline V lookup: CDR1 SNHLY, CDR2 FYNNEI. The CDR3 consists of 14 residues. CDR3: CASMGLAGAYEQYF. The CDR3 DNA is TGTGCCAGCATGGGACTAGCGGGAGCCTACGAGCAGTACTTC.

Turning to this clonotype: A junction boundary mismatches the germline segment, possibly from a read error. This chain's CDR3 is CASSVDGNTDTRYF. The DNA for the CDR3 is TGTGCCAGCAGCGTAGACGGCAACACAGATACGCGGTATTTT. The rearrangement joins TRBV9 to TRBJ2-3; D not certain. This CDR3 is 14 amino acids long. The germline V gene has CDR1 SGDLS and CDR2 YYNGEE. The whole variable domain, filled in from reference TRBV9 and TRBJ2-3, reads DSGVTQTPKHLITATGQRVTLRCSPRSGDLSVYWYQQSLDQGLQFLIQYYNGEERAKGNILERFSAQQFPDLHSELNLSSLELGDSALYFCASSVDGNTDTRYFGPGTRLTVL.

This clonotype has only a few counts. The chain uses TRBV25-1 and TRBJ2-7; the match to TRBD2 covers 7 bases. The ends lost 2 bases at V and 2 bases at J; junction bases unmatched: 9. The CDR3 loop spans 16 amino acids. Germline V gives CDR1 MGHDK, CDR2 SYGVNS. In nucleotides, the CDR3 is TGTGCCAGCAGTGAAAGTCCTAGCGGCCCAACCTACGAGCAGTACTTC. It yields the protein CASSESPSGPTYEQYF.

In regard to this clonotype: It may be a read error: a sequence one base away is much more abundant. This sequence joins TRBV4-1 and TRBJ2-7, with D hard to call. Germline CDR1 MGHRA, CDR2 YSYEKL. V lost 1 base, J lost 6 bases, and 13 bases lay in between. The length of the CDR3 is 14 residues. The chain's CDR3 is CASSQAAGSGEQYF. The CDR3 DNA reads TGCGCCAGCAGCCAAGCTGCAGGATCAGGCGAGCAGTACTTC.

In its sample, this clonotype was seen a few times. A much more abundant neighbour one base away suggests this may be a read error. This chain joins TRBV2 and TRBJ2-3, with no clear D. CDR1 and CDR2 (germline): SNHLY, FYNNEI. CDR3 length: 11 amino acids. The V end lost 8 bases, the J end lost 4 bases, and 7 bases lay between the germline ends. The CDR3 sequence is CASYLADTQYF. The CDR3 DNA sequence: TGTGCCAGCTATCTCGCAGATACGCAGTATTTT.

This clonotype was recorded a few times. The CDR3 DNA is TGTGCCAGCAGCTTAGGATCGGGAGGACTGAAGAGCTCCTACAATGAGCAGTTCTTC. Residues: CASSLGSGGLKSSYNEQFF. This chain joins TRBV7-9 and TRBJ2-1; 7 bases agree with TRBD2. The V segment lost 1 base and the J segment 0 bases; nucleotides outside the gene matches: 12. This CDR3 has 19 amino acids. Germline assignment: CDR1 SEHNR and CDR2 FQNEAQ (reference sequence).